This TCR beta chain emerged from a study of CD8 T cells in Susac syndrome. CDR3 length: 12 residues. CDR1 LGHDT and CDR2 YNNKEL come from the germline V gene (reference sequence). Trimming took 3 bases from V and 9 from J, leaving 12 bases between them. This clonotype was recorded only once. From blood CD8+ and CD4+ T cells, the TCR beta chain was sequenced. An amount of RNA that ranged from roughly 0.45 to 1 ug was reverse transcribed with random hexamers. TCRdb itself ran the immunoSEQ multiplex PCR reads through MiXCR, one entry per CDR3 protein. This sample has about 150,000 distinct CDR3 sequences; 85% to 95% occur once, and the top ten carry 0.16%.

The V and J genes are TRBV3-1 and TRBJ2-7; TRBD2 might be the D (6 bases). The sequence derives from a human donor with Susac syndrome. Sample: CD4+ T cells from PBMCs. In nucleotides, the CDR3 is TGTGCCAGCAGCCAGGGGCGGGAACGGCAGTACTTC. Protein: CASSQGRERQYF.